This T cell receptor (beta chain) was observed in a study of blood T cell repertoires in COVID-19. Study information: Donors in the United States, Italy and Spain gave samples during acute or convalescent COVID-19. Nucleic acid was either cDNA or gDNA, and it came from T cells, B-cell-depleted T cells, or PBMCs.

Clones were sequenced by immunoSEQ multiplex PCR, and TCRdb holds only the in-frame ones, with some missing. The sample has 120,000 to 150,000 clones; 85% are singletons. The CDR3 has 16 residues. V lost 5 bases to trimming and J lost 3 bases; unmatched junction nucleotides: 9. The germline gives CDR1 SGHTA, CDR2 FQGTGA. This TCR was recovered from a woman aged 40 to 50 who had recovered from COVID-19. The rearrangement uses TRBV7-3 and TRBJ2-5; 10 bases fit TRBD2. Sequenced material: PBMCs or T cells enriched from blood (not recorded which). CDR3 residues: CASSPVAGGPEETQYF. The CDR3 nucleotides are TGTGCCAGCAGCCCCGTAGCGGGAGGACCAGAAGAGACCCAGTACTTC.